Below, one T cell receptor beta chain is given with its context. The data originate from a study of blood T cell repertoires in COVID-19. The overall study: The United States, Italy and Spain supplied acute and convalescent COVID-19 samples.

Measured with immunoSEQ multiplex PCR; TCRdb has only the in-frame clones, and not every one. The table records approximately 330,000 clones, around 89% of them present only once. The sequence derives from a woman in her forties with COVID-19, enrolled during active disease. The sequenced sample was peripheral blood.

The CDR3 region is CASSKGQGELFSYEQYF. Written as DNA, the CDR3 is TGTGCCAGTAGTAAGGGACAGGGGGAGTTATTCTCCTACGAGCAGTACTTC. The chain employs TRBV19 and TRBJ2-7; 11 bases agree with TRBD1. CDR3 length equals 17 residues. Looked up from germline, CDR1 is LNHDA and CDR2 is SQIVND (reference sequence). V dropped 4 bases and J dropped 0; count of bases not matched to a gene: 8.